Listed here are 21 T cell receptor beta chains from one sample, sequenced in a study of T-cell memory formation after mild COVID-19. TCRdb itself ran the 5' RACE reads through MiXCR, one entry per CDR3 protein. Among some 150,000 distinct CDR3 sequences listed, roughly 6.3% were seen once. The sequencing sample was made of PBMCs or a T cell subset sorted from them (not recorded which). The receptors were gathered from an adult woman who had mild COVID-19 (a few samples of this study predate the infection). Cell type and time point are not known.

The chain carries TRBV7-2 and TRBJ1-1; no definite D call. With 1 base removed from V and 11 bases from J, the gap between germline ends came to 11 bases. CDR1 is SGHTA, CDR2 FQGNSA, per germline. The CDR3 contains 12 residues. As DNA, the CDR3 is TGTGCCAGCAGCTTAGACGCCAGTAGGGCTTTCTTT. This codes for CASSLDASRAFF.

The sample holds a few counts of this clonotype. The chain employs TRBV4-2 and TRBJ2-1, with unresolved D. Germline V gives CDR1 LGHNA, CDR2 YNFKEQ. V gave up 0 bases and J gave up 7 bases, with 7 bases separating them. The CDR3 sequence is 13 residues long. CDR3: CASSQDHLNEQFF. DNA for the CDR3: TGTGCCAGCAGCCAAGACCACTTAAATGAGCAGTTCTTC.

This clonotype was seen ten or more times. CDR3 region: CASSQGGRGLTSNEQFF. The CDR3, as DNA: TGTGCCAGCAGCCAAGGAGGGCGAGGCCTAACCAGCAATGAGCAGTTCTTC. The J gene is TRBJ2-1, the V gene TRBV4-2, with D possibly being TRBD2 (5 bases). V gave up 1 base and J gave up 6 bases, with 19 bases separating them. Per germline, CDR1 LGHNA and CDR2 YNFKEQ. The length of the CDR3 is 17 residues.

This clonotype has a handful of counts. J is TRBJ1-2 and V is TRBV5-1; no definite D call. The germline gives CDR1 SGHRS, CDR2 YFSETQ. Trimming took off 3 bases at V and 0 bases at J, with 9 bases between the two ends. The CDR3 extends over 14 amino acids. CDR3 protein: CASSSSRANYGYTF. The CDR3 DNA follows: TGCGCCAGCAGCTCGAGCCGAGCTAACTATGGCTACACCTTC. The whole variable domain, filled in from reference TRBV5-1 and TRBJ1-2, reads KAGVTQTPRYLIKTRGQQVTLSCSPISGHRSVSWYQQTPGQGLQFLFEYFSETQRNKGNFPGRFSGRQFSNSRSEMNVSTLELGDSALYLCASSSSRANYGYTFGSGTRLTVV.

This clonotype was seen ten or more times. The CDR3 DNA follows: TGTGCCAGCAGTTTGGGTGGTAGCGCAGATACGCAGTATTTT. Translation gives CASSLGGSADTQYF. The V call is TRBV12-3 or TRBV12-4, the J call TRBJ2-3; weak D call: TRBD2 (5 bases). The CDR3 extends over 14 amino acids. Trimming stripped 3 bases from V and 4 bases from J, with 11 bases between.

This clonotype has at least ten counts. The chain joins TRBV5-1 to TRBJ2-6; D gene ambiguous. The CDR3 totals 15 residues. Trimming left V 4 bases short and J 0 bases short, with 8 bases between. Germline CDR1 and CDR2: SGHRS and YFSETQ. The chain's CDR3 is CASSPFPSGANVLTF. CDR3 in DNA: TGCGCCAGCAGCCCCTTCCCCTCTGGGGCCAACGTCCTGACTTTC. The entire variable domain, with the rest obtained from reference TRBV5-1 and TRBJ2-6, is as follows: KAGVTQTPRYLIKTRGQQVTLSCSPISGHRSVSWYQQTPGQGLQFLFEYFSETQRNKGNFPGRFSGRQFSNSRSEMNVSTLELGDSALYLCASSPFPSGANVLTFGAGSRLTVL.

This clonotype was counted at least ten times. As DNA, the CDR3 is TGTGCCAGCAGTCTCGACAGTACGAGAAATGAGCAGTTCTTC. As protein: CASSLDSTRNEQFF. The chain uses TRBV7-9 and TRBJ2-1, with D possibly TRBD1 on 5 matching bases. V was shortened by 6 bases and J by 7 bases, with 16 bases between the two germline ends. The CDR3 has 14 amino acids. Germline V gives CDR1 SEHNR, CDR2 FQNEAQ (reference sequence).

This clonotype showed up many times. The chain employs TRBV5-1 and TRBJ1-4; 10 nucleotides align to TRBD1. Germline V gene data show CDR1 as SGHRS and CDR2 as YFSETQ. CDR3 length: 14 residues. The J segment lost 8 bases and the V segment lost 4 bases, leaving 5 bases of the junction unmatched. The CDR3 is CASSVTGGREKLFF. The CDR3 nucleotides read TGCGCCAGCAGCGTGACAGGGGGCAGAGAAAAACTGTTTTTT.

This clonotype has more than one count but fewer than ten. This sequence joins TRBV4-3 and TRBJ1-2, with 7 bases lining up with TRBD1. The junction had 14 bases not matched to a gene; V was cut back by 0 bases and J by 4 bases. Germline loops: CDR1 LGHNA, CDR2 YSLEER. The CDR3 is 18 amino acids. Written as DNA, the CDR3 is TGCGCCAGCAGCCAAGATCTCCGCATCCGACAGGGAACCTATGGCTACACCTTC. It encodes CASSQDLRIRQGTYGYTF.

This clonotype was observed a handful of times. The chain combines TRBV19 with TRBJ2-7; D might be TRBD1 (5 bases). The germline V gene has CDR1 LNHDA and CDR2 SQIVND (reference sequence). Trimming took off 4 bases at V and 3 bases at J, with 13 bases between the two ends. The CDR3 is 14 residues long. The CDR3 coding sequence is TGTGCCAGTAGTACCTCGGACACGTACTACGAGCAGTACTTC. Translating it yields CASSTSDTYYEQYF.

This clonotype was picked up a small number of times. V usage is TRBV5-8 and J usage is TRBJ2-7; D might be TRBD1 (5 bases). V was trimmed by 1 base and J by 5 bases, leaving 10 bases between them. From germline, CDR1 is SGHTS and CDR2 YDEGEE. This CDR3 has 13 amino acids. The CDR3 sequence: CASSLRGSHEQYF. The CDR3 DNA is TGTGCCAGCAGCTTGAGGGGTTCCCACGAGCAGTACTTC.

The chain has TRBV29-1 and TRBJ2-3; unclear D gene. The V gene's germline CDR1 is SQVTM and CDR2 ANQGSEA. The CDR3 length is 14 residues. The germline V and J ends were trimmed by 6 bases and 1 base, with 14 bases remaining between them. The CDR3 region is CSVRPGYGTDTQYF. The CDR3 bases are TGCAGCGTCCGCCCTGGCTATGGCACAGATACGCAGTATTTT.

This clonotype was observed at least ten times. CDR3 in DNA: TGCGCCAGCAGCTTAACAGCTACTAACTATGGCTACACCTTC. Residues: CASSLTATNYGYTF. The V gene is TRBV5-1, the J gene TRBJ1-2; the D is unclear. Trimming took off 2 bases at V and 0 bases at J, with 8 bases between the two ends. This CDR3 has 14 amino acids. The germline gives CDR1 SGHRS, CDR2 YFSETQ.

A few counts support this clonotype. The rearrangement joins TRBV7-9 to TRBJ1-3; possible D gene TRBD1, 5 bases. The V end lost 5 bases, the J end lost 0 bases, and 14 bases lay between the germline ends. The germline V gene encodes CDR1 SEHNR and CDR2 FQNEAQ (reference sequence). The CDR3 consists of 16 residues. As DNA, the CDR3 is TGTGCCAGCAGCCCCCGCGCGGGGGACTCTGGAAACACCATATATTTT. It codes for CASSPRAGDSGNTIYF. The full variable domain, completed using reference TRBV7-9 and TRBJ1-3, is DTGVSQNPRHKITKRGQNVTFRCDPISEHNRLYWYRQTLGQGPEFLTYFQNEAQLEKSRLLSDRFSAERPKGSFSTLEIQRTEQGDSAMYLCASSPRAGDSGNTIYFGEGSWLTVV.

The chain uses TRBV24-1 and TRBJ2-1; D is uncertain. The CDR3 covers 12 residues. Germline CDR1 is KGHDR and CDR2 is SFDVKD. V was shortened by 3 bases and J by 8 bases, with 7 bases between the two germline ends. CDR3 coding DNA: TGTGCCACCAGTGATCTTAGGTATGAGCAGTTCTTC. Residues: CATSDLRYEQFF.

This clonotype was seen at least ten times. This rearrangement joins TRBV4-1 to TRBJ2-2; the match to TRBD2 covers 11 bases. The CDR3 is made up of 17 amino acids. J was trimmed by 1 base and V by 4 bases; bases with no gene match: 5. The germline V gene has CDR1 MGHRA and CDR2 YSYEKL. CDR3: CASSPRGLAGNTGELFF. DNA for the CDR3: TGCGCCAGCAGCCCCAGAGGACTAGCGGGGAACACCGGGGAGCTGTTTTTT.

This clonotype came up many times. The rearrangement joins TRBV5-1 to TRBJ2-1; maybe TRBD1 (6 bases). The V gene lost 1 base and the J gene lost 5 bases, with 13 bases spanning the gap. Looked up from germline, CDR1 is SGHRS and CDR2 is YFSETQ. CDR3 length equals 15 residues. The CDR3 protein is CASSLRGTTNNEQFF. Written as DNA, the CDR3 is TGCGCCAGCAGCTTGCGAGGGACAACAAACAATGAGCAGTTCTTC. Using reference TRBV5-1 and TRBJ2-1 for the parts outside the CDR3, the full variable domain is KAGVTQTPRYLIKTRGQQVTLSCSPISGHRSVSWYQQTPGQGLQFLFEYFSETQRNKGNFPGRFSGRQFSNSRSEMNVSTLELGDSALYLCASSLRGTTNNEQFFGPGTRLTVL.

This clonotype was observed a few times. Just one base apart from a much larger clone, this may be a read error. This sequence joins TRBV5-1 and TRBJ2-5; 13 nucleotides align to TRBD2. After removal of 4 bases from V and 9 bases from J, the junction contained 12 bases not matched to a gene. This CDR3 is 16 amino acids long. CDR1 and CDR2 (germline): SGHRS, YFSETQ. CDR3 region: CASSRTSGGQRTAQYF. CDR3 nucleotides: TGCGCCAGCAGCAGGACTAGCGGGGGCCAGAGGACGGCCCAGTACTTC.

This chain joins TRBV5-1 and TRBJ2-7, with D hard to call. The V end was cut by 0 bases, the J end by 2 bases, with 9 bases between. CDR1 and CDR2 from the germline V gene are SGHRS and YFSETQ. The CDR3 covers 14 residues. This CDR3 is CASSLESPPYEQYF. Here the CDR3 DNA reads TGCGCCAGCAGCTTGGAAAGCCCCCCCTACGAGCAGTACTTC.

This clonotype was seen a handful of times. Here the CDR3 DNA reads TGTGCCTGGAGTCCCCAGGGGGCGCCGAATCAGCCCCAGCATTTT. Translating it yields CAWSPQGAPNQPQHF. The chain employs TRBV30 and TRBJ1-5, with 8 bases that match TRBD1. CDR3 length: 15 amino acids. The germline V gene has CDR1 GTSNPN and CDR2 SVGIG (reference sequence). Germline trimming cut 2 bases from V and 4 bases from J; bases unmatched to any gene: 7.

This clonotype was picked up many times. The genes are TRBV12-3 or TRBV12-4 and TRBJ1-3; D is unclear. The CDR3 is 11 residues long. V shed 5 bases and J shed 2 bases, with 1 base lying between them. The CDR3 sequence is CASSAGNTIYF. CDR3 bases: TGTGCCAGCAGTGCTGGAAACACCATATATTTT.